The 13 T cell receptor beta chains below come from one sample, sequenced in a study of T cell responses to AZD1222 COVID-19 vaccine (dated by TCRdb to the early 2020s). The library was generated by the immunoSEQ multiplex PCR assay. TCRdb obtained this table from immuneACCESS and retained in-frame rearrangements with V and J assigned. These tables miss some clones; where compared with another copy, unresolved V genes account for less than half of the shortfall, and the remainder is unexplained. The sample table holds about 150,000 clones, of which approximately 90% were seen once. 3% to 3.5% of the sample belongs to the ten largest clones. The time point label, read with the paper, signifies: baseline before first vaccination. Sequencing was performed on peripheral blood, taken on day 0 of AZD1222 vaccination. These receptors were taken from an adult in good health.

This sequence joins TRBV5-4 and TRBJ1-1; 7 bases are a match to TRBD1. This CDR3 is 13 amino acids long. Germline trimming cut 2 bases from V and 11 bases from J; bases unmatched to any gene: 9. Germline V lookup: CDR1 SGHNT, CDR2 YYREEE (reference sequence). The DNA of the CDR3 is TGTGCCAGCAGCTTCCGGGACAGCCGTGGGGCTTTCTTT. It translates to CASSFRDSRGAFF.

This sequence joins TRBV7-9 and TRBJ2-7; the D is unclear. The CDR3 spans 12 residues. CDR1 is SEHNR and CDR2 is FQNEAQ in the germline V gene (reference sequence). The V and J ends lost 1 base and 6 bases respectively, with 7 bases between them. CDR3 in DNA: TGTGCCAGCAGCTTAGAAGGGATCGAGCAGTACTTC. Encoded protein: CASSLEGIEQYF.

The rearrangement links TRBV3-1 (or the pseudogene TRBV3-2) to TRBJ1-4; no definite D call. Between the trimmed V and J ends, which lost 0 bases and 5 bases, there was a span of 10 bases. This CDR3 is 15 amino acids long. Germline values: CDR1 LGHDT, CDR2 YNNKEL (reference sequence). CDR3 region: CASSQDGLKNEKLFF. The CDR3 DNA reads TGTGCCAGCAGCCAAGATGGACTGAAAAATGAAAAACTGTTTTTT.

The CDR3 DNA is TGCGCCAGCAGCTTACAGGGGAGGGATGAAAAACTGTTTTTT. It encodes CASSLQGRDEKLFF. The chain combines TRBV5-1 with TRBJ1-4; 7 bases fit TRBD1. This CDR3 is 14 amino acids long. The V segment lost 2 bases and the J segment 6 bases; nucleotides outside the gene matches: 4. The V gene's germline CDR1 is SGHRS and CDR2 YFSETQ.

This clone has only a few counts. This sequence joins TRBV10-3 and TRBJ2-1; 7 bases line up with TRBD1. V lost 9 bases, J lost 8 bases, and 19 bases stayed unmatched. CDR1 and CDR2 (germline): ENHRY, SYGVKD. The CDR3 is 16 residues long. DNA for the CDR3: TGTGCCATATCAGTGACTCGGACAGGTGTAAGGGATGAGCAGTTCTTC. Translating it yields CAISVTRTGVRDEQFF.

V usage is TRBV5-4 and J usage is TRBJ2-1, with D possibly matching TRBD1 (6 bases). The CDR3 extends over 15 amino acids. Per germline, CDR1 SGHNT and CDR2 YYREEE (reference sequence). V lost 0 bases and J 3 bases, leaving 10 bases between the germline ends. As DNA, the CDR3 is TGTGCCAGCAGCTTGGGCAGGGGAAACTACAATGAGCAGTTCTTC. It specifies CASSLGRGNYNEQFF.

The table lists this clone with a count of one. This chain connects TRBV6-1 to TRBJ2-1; tentatively, D is TRBD1 (5 bases). V was pared by 4 bases and J by 0 bases, with 13 bases between. The germline CDR1 and CDR2 sequences are MNHNS and SASEGT. This CDR3 is built from 16 residues. CDR3 bases: TGTGCCAGCAGTGGAATGACAGAGAGCTCCTACAATGAGCAGTTCTTC. Translating gives CASSGMTESSYNEQFF.

This clone was seen a single time. The chain is built from TRBV5-4 and TRBJ1-4; the D gene is possibly TRBD1 (5 bases). V lost 0 bases, J lost 5 bases, and 14 bases lay in between. The CDR3 spans 16 residues. CDR1 is SGHNT, CDR2 YYREEE, per germline (reference sequence). The CDR3 bases are TGTGCCAGCAGCTTGGCGGGACCCGATTGGAATGAAAAACTGTTTTTT. Translating it yields CASSLAGPDWNEKLFF.

The genes are TRBV5-4 and TRBJ2-1; D tentatively reads TRBD1 or TRBD2 (5 bases each). CDR3 length: 16 amino acids. Germline V gene sequence: CDR1 SGHNT, CDR2 YYREEE (reference sequence). The V end was cut by 4 bases, the J end by 2 bases, with 16 bases between. CDR3 in amino acids: CASSRVYGGTYNEQFF. CDR3 in DNA: TGTGCCAGCAGCCGAGTATATGGGGGTACCTACAATGAGCAGTTCTTC.

The chain has TRBV15 and TRBJ1-2; D not resolved. Between the trimmed V and J ends, which lost 3 bases and 4 bases, there was a span of 9 bases. CDR1 LNHNV and CDR2 YYDKDF come from the germline V gene (reference sequence). CDR3 size: 13 residues. DNA of the CDR3: TGTGCCACCAGCAGTGCGGGGTCCTATGGCTACACCTTC. Residues: CATSSAGSYGYTF. Based on the CDR3 plus reference TRBV15 and TRBJ1-2, the full variable domain is DAMVIQNPRYQVTQFGKPVTLSCSQTLNHNVMYWYQQKSSQAPKLLFHYYDKDFNNEADTPDNFQSRRPNTSFCFLDIRSPGLGDTAMYLCATSSAGSYGYTFGSGTRLTVV.

This chain joins TRBV7-2 and TRBJ2-7; D not certain. The length of the CDR3 is 14 residues. The V gene's germline CDR1 is SGHTA and CDR2 FQGNSA. V was pared by 5 bases and J by 0 bases, with 11 bases between. As DNA, the CDR3 is TGTGCCAGCAGCCCCCTTAAATCCTCCTACGAGCAGTACTTC. It translates to CASSPLKSSYEQYF.

This rearrangement joins TRBV28 to TRBJ1-5, with D possibly matching TRBD1 (6 bases). This CDR3 comprises 14 residues. The germline V and J ends were trimmed by 3 bases and 4 bases, with 10 bases remaining between them. Looked up from germline, CDR1 is MDHEN and CDR2 is SYDVKM. Here the CDR3 reads CASSFAGENQPQHF. In DNA form, the CDR3 reads TGTGCCAGCAGTTTTGCAGGGGAGAATCAGCCCCAGCATTTT. Looking up the rest from reference TRBV28 and TRBJ1-5 gives the full variable domain: DVKVTQSSRYLVKRTGEKVFLECVQDMDHENMFWYRQDPGLGLRLIYFSYDVKMKEKGDIPEGYSVSREKKERFSLILESASTNQTSMYLCASSFAGENQPQHFGDGTRLSIL.

The rearrangement joins TRBV7-9 to TRBJ1-2; D is unresolved. Germline loops: CDR1 SEHNR, CDR2 FQNEAQ (reference sequence). The V and J ends lost 5 bases and 7 bases respectively, with 17 bases between them. This CDR3 contains 14 residues. The CDR3: CASSASGRVGGYTF. The CDR3 DNA follows: TGTGCCAGCAGCGCTTCCGGGCGGGTAGGTGGCTACACCTTC.